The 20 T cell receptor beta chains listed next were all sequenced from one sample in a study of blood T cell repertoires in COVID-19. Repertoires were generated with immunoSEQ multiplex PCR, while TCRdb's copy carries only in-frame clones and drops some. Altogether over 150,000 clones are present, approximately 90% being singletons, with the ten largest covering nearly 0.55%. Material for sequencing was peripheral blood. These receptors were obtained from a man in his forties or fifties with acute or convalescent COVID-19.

This CDR3 is CASSPTGGAGYTF. For the CDR3, the DNA is TGTGCCAGCAGCCCCACAGGGGGCGCGGGCTACACCTTC. This chain connects TRBV27 to TRBJ1-2; 9 bases fit TRBD1. The germline V gene has CDR1 MNHEY and CDR2 SMNVEV (reference sequence). The V and J ends lost 6 bases and 8 bases, in that order; junction bases with no gene match: 7. This CDR3 is built from 13 residues.

The CDR3 reads CASSRQGLLEKLFF. Here the CDR3 DNA reads TGTGCCAGTAGTAGACAGGGCCTCCTTGAAAAACTGTTTTTT. V usage is TRBV19 and J usage is TRBJ1-4, with 7 bases aligning to TRBD1. The CDR3 is 14 amino acids. V gave up 4 bases and J gave up 7 bases; unmatched junction bases: 6. CDR1 LNHDA and CDR2 SQIVND come from the germline V gene (reference sequence).

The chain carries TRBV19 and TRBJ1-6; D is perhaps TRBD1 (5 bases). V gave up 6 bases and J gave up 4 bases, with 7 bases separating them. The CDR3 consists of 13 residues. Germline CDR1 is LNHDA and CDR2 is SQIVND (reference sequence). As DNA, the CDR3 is TGTGCCAGTAGGACAGATTATAATTCACCCCTCCACTTT. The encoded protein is CASRTDYNSPLHF.

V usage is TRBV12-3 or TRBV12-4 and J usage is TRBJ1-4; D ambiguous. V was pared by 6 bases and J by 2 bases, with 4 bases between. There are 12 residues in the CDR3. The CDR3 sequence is CASRQTNEKLFF. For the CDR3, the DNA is TGTGCCAGCAGACAGACTAATGAAAAACTGTTTTTT.

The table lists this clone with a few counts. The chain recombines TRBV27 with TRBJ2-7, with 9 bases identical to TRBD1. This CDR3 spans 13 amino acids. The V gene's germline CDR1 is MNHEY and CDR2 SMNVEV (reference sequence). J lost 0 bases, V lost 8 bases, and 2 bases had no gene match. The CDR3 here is CASGTGSSYEQYF. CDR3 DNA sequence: TGTGCCAGCGGGACAGGGAGCTCCTACGAGCAGTACTTC.

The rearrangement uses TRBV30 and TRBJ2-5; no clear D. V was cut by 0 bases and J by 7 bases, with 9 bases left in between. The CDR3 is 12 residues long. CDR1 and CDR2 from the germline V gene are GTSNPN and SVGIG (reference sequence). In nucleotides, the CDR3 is TGTGCCTGGAGTGTAACTACGGGGACCCAGTACTTC. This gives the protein CAWSVTTGTQYF.

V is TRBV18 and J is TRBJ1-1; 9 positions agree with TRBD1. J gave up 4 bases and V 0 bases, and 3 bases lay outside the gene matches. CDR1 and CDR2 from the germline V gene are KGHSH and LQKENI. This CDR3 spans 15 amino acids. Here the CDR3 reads CASSPPRTGVTEAFF. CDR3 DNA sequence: TGTGCCAGCTCACCACCCCGGACAGGGGTCACTGAAGCTTTCTTT.

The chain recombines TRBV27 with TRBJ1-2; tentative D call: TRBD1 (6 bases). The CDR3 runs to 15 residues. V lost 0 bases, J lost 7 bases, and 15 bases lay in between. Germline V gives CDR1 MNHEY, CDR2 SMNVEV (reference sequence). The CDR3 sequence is CASSLSMGGAGGYTF. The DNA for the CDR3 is TGTGCCAGCAGTTTATCGATGGGGGGGGCAGGTGGCTACACCTTC.

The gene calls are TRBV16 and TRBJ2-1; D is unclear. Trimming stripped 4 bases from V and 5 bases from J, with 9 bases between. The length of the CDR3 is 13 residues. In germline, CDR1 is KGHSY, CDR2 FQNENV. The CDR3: CASSPDFNNEQFF. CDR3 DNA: TGTGCCAGCAGCCCCGACTTCAACAATGAGCAGTTCTTC.

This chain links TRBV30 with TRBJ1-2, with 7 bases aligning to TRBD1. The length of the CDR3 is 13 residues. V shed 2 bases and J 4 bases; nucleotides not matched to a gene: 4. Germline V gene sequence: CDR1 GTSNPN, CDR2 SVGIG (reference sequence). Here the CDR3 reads CAWSLQGLYGYTF. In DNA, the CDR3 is TGTGCCTGGAGTCTACAGGGGCTCTATGGCTACACCTTC.

CDR3 DNA sequence: TGTGCCAGCAGCTTAGGAGCCGCGTATGGCTACACCTTC. Amino acids: CASSLGAAYGYTF. The gene calls are TRBV7-9 and TRBJ1-2, with D unresolved. In germline, CDR1 is SEHNR, CDR2 FQNEAQ (reference sequence). CDR3 length equals 13 residues. Trimming stripped 1 base from V and 5 bases from J, with 8 bases between.

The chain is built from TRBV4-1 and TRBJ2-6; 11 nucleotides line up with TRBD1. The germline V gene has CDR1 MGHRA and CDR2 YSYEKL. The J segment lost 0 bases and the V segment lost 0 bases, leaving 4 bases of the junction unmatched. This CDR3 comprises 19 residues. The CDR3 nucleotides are TGCGCCAGCAGCCAAGAGGGGACAGGGGGAAACTCTGGGGCCAACGTCCTGACTTTC. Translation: CASSQEGTGGNSGANVLTF.

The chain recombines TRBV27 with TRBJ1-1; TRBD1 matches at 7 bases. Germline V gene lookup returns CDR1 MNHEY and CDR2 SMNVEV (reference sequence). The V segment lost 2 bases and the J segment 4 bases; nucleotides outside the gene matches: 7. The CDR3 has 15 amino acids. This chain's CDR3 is CASSLQGVYGTEAFF. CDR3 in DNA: TGTGCCAGCAGTTTACAGGGGGTCTATGGCACTGAAGCTTTCTTT.

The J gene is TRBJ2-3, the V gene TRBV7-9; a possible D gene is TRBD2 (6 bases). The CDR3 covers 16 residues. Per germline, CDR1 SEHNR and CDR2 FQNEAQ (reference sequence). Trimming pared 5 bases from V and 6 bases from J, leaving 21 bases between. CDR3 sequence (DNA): TGTGCCAGCAGCCGCTGGCGGGACGCCGGCAAGGATACGCAGTATTTT. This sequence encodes CASSRWRDAGKDTQYF.

CDR3 loop: CASSPLPGLSIYGYTF. The CDR3 DNA is TGTGCCAGCTCACCACTACCGGGACTATCAATCTATGGCTACACCTTC. The J gene is TRBJ1-2, the V gene TRBV18, with D perhaps matching TRBD1 (5 bases). The length of the CDR3 is 16 residues. Germline loops: CDR1 KGHSH, CDR2 LQKENI. V lost 1 base, J lost 4 bases, and 16 bases lay in between.

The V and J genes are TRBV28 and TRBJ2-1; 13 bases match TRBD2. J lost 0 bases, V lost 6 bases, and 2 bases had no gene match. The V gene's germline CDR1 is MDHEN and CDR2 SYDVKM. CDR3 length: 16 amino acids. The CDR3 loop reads CASSRTSGSSYNEQFF. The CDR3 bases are TGTGCCAGCAGCAGGACTAGCGGGAGCTCCTACAATGAGCAGTTCTTC.

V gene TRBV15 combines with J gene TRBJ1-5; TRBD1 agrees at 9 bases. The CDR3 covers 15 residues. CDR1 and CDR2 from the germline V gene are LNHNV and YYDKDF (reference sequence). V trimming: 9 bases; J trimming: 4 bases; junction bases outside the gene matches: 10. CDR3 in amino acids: CATRSGQGRNQPQHF. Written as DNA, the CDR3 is TGTGCCACACGCTCCGGACAGGGGCGGAATCAGCCCCAGCATTTT.

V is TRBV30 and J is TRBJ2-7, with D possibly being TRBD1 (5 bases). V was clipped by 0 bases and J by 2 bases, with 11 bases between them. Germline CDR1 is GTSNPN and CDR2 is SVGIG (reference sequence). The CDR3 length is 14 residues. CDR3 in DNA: TGTGCCTGGAGTGTCGGCAGGGCCACCTACGAGCAGTACTTC. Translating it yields CAWSVGRATYEQYF.

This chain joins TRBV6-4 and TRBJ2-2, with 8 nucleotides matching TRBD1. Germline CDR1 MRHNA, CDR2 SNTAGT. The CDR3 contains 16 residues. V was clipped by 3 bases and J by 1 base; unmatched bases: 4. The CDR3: CASSEQGAENTGELFF. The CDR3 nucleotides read TGTGCCAGCAGTGAGCAGGGGGCGGAGAACACCGGGGAGCTGTTTTTT.

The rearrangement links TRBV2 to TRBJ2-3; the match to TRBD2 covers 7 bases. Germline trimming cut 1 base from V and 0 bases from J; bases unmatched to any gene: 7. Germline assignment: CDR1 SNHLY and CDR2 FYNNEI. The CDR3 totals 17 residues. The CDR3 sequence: CASSEVGTMISTDTQYF. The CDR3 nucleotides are TGTGCCAGCAGTGAAGTGGGGACTATGATTAGCACAGATACGCAGTATTTT.